This T cell receptor (beta chain) was recorded in a study of OX40 agonist ivuxolimab in advanced cancers. Whole-study context: Ivuxolimab is an agonistic anti-OX40 (CD134) antibody, and patients were treated with it. People who had prior anti-PD-1, anti-PD-L1 or anti-CTLA-4 therapy could take part, and less than 50% had some.

TCRdb's copy holds only in-frame clones and misses some; the assay was immunoSEQ multiplex PCR. The table lists approximately 30,000 clones, more than 65% of them singletons. On this clone itself: Its antigen remains unknown.

CDR3 length: 16 amino acids. In germline, CDR1 is SGHAT, CDR2 FQDESV (reference sequence). The ends were cut back, 1 base at V and 8 bases at J, with 20 bases in the middle. Study results and limitations: Expanded clones were, on average, more numerous among CD8+ T cells than CD4+.

Blood specimens came from baseline, cycle 4 day 1, and cycle 7 day 1. The V gene is TRBV11-1, the J gene TRBJ1-2; D is uncertain. This receptor was identified in an adult with an advanced solid tumor such as melanoma, head and neck, liver or kidney cancer. Sequenced here: CD4+ or CD8+ T cells sorted from blood, sampled in a trial of the OX40 agonist ivuxolimab. The CDR3 DNA reads as TGTGCCAGCAGCTTAGAGTCAAGGAGGCCCTTTCTAGGCTACACCTTC. Translating gives CASSLESRRPFLGYTF.